This TCR beta chain is from a study of beta chain features in type 1 diabetes. As to this clone: Its target is not known.

Expressed TCRB transcripts got sequenced, as all isolated RNA was reverse transcribed. Produced via immunoSEQ multiplex PCR; TCRdb's table is partial and in-frame only. The sample has about 150,000 clones; roughly a tenth are singletons. There was one heparinised blood draw per donor, averaging roughly 110 mL. Each of the CD4+ naive, central memory, regulatory and stem cell-like memory populations was sorted via CD45RO/CCR7/CD25/CD127/CD95/CD27. Study-wide findings and caveats: More deletions and fewer insertions at VDJ junctions were seen in type 1 diabetes patients. Patients showed naive, central memory and Treg TCRB repertoires that appeared more similar than those of healthy donors.

Input material: naive CD4+ T cells from blood. The source is a man younger than 30 in good health.

The CDR3 nucleotides are TGTGCCAGCTCAGGGGGACTAGCGGGGCACCACAATGAGCAGTTCTTC. It encodes CASSGGLAGHHNEQFF. The rearrangement links TRBV2 to TRBJ2-1; 13 nucleotides match TRBD2. This CDR3 is 16 amino acids long. The V and J ends lost 8 bases and 5 bases, in that order; junction bases with no gene match: 9. Germline CDR1 SNHLY, CDR2 FYNNEI.